This T cell receptor (beta chain) stems from a study of tissue T cells after allogeneic stem cell transplantation. This CDR3 comprises 14 residues. A note on this clone: The antigen is undetermined.

Repertoires were generated with immunoSEQ multiplex PCR, while TCRdb's copy carries only in-frame clones and drops some. This sample has 950 to 1,000 clones, with around 70% found just once. Study-wide results and limits: In patients and mice, blood and spleen missed much of tissue repertoire. TCR repertoires tracked anatomic similarity, regardless of disease or transplant status.

All graft-versus-host disease patients had gastrointestinal involvement and received several lines of directed therapy. This chain joins TRBV21-1 and TRBJ1-6. TRBV21-1 is assigned pseudogene status. The specimen was esophageal tissue, collected at autopsy. The source is a female patient between 40 and 69 years old with steroid-refractory graft-versus-host disease after an allogeneic stem cell transplant. The graft donor may have given rise to some T cells. CDR3 sequence (DNA): TGTGCCAGCAGCAACAGGATGGGGGATTCACCCCTCCACTTT. Translation gives CASSNRMGDSPLHF.